This T cell receptor (beta chain) was obtained from a study of blood T cell repertoires in COVID-19. Study-wide background: Italy, Spain and the United States were the sources of the convalescent and acute COVID-19 samples. Sample material is recorded as cDNA or gDNA derived from T cells, B-cell-depleted T cells, or PBMCs.

In the original processing: Researchers report that nucleated cell counts were estimated from reference gene primer amplification. The assay was immunoSEQ multiplex PCR, and TCRdb's table has in-frame clones only and misses some. V, J and clone size are taken as reported in that table, and D and trimming were inferred from the DNA itself. The repertoire holds more than 45,000 clones, with around 90% as singletons. The CDR3 loop spans 16 amino acids. From germline, CDR1 is LGHNA and CDR2 YNFKEQ. The ends lost 4 bases at V and 2 bases at J; junction bases unmatched: 10. The chain is built from TRBV4-2 and TRBJ2-5, with TRBD2 matching 7 bases. The TCR sequence derives from a human donor in a cohort sampled during active COVID-19. Input material: peripheral blood. This chain's CDR3 is CASSPWEGSPQETQYF. CDR3 nucleotides: TGTGCCAGCAGCCCCTGGGAGGGGAGCCCTCAAGAGACCCAGTACTTC.